A single sample is the source of the 25 T cell receptor beta chains below, sequenced in a study of PD-1 blockade in classical Hodgkin lymphoma. Repertoires were generated with immunoSEQ multiplex PCR, while TCRdb's copy carries only in-frame clones and drops some. The sample consists of roughly 2,500 clones, about 54% of them appearing once. After autologous stem cell transplantation all patients relapsed, and prior brentuximab vedotin exposure differed between cohorts. The sequencing here drew on peripheral blood mononuclear cells (PBMCs), taken at baseline. Source of these receptors: a human donor with classical Hodgkin lymphoma.

This clone was seen only once. V gene TRBV4-3 combines with J gene TRBJ1-6, with D maybe TRBD1 (6 bases). The V gene's germline CDR1 is LGHNA and CDR2 YSLEER. The CDR3 is 15 amino acids. V was trimmed by 2 bases and J by 7 bases, leaving 12 bases between them. The CDR3 reads CASSQTTGQNSPLHF. Here the CDR3 DNA reads TGCGCCAGCAGCCAAACCACAGGGCAGAATTCACCCCTCCACTTT.

The V call is TRBV4-2, the J call TRBJ2-2; D uncertain. Trimming shortened V by 3 bases and J by 3 bases, and 14 bases separated the two germline ends. This CDR3 comprises 16 residues. Germline CDR1 is LGHNA and CDR2 is YNFKEQ. CDR3 loop: CASSHTASFDTGELFF. In DNA, the CDR3 is TGTGCCAGCAGCCATACAGCTTCCTTTGACACCGGGGAGCTGTTTTTT.

By frequency in the sample, this clone is medium-sized (0.01 to 0.1%). The chain couples TRBV19 to TRBJ2-1, with TRBD2 identical over 12 bases. The CDR3 is 15 amino acids. CDR1 is LNHDA, CDR2 SQIVND, per germline (reference sequence). V lost 5 bases to trimming and J lost 3 bases; unmatched junction nucleotides: 2. The CDR3 DNA reads TGTGCCAGTAGTCGGACTAGCGGGGACTACAATGAGCAGTTCTTC. Translated: CASSRTSGDYNEQFF.

The chain combines TRBV5-1 with TRBJ2-6; 7 bases are shared with TRBD1. The CDR3 consists of 17 residues. Unmatched junction bases numbered 6, after V lost 0 bases and J lost 3 bases. CDR1 and CDR2 (germline): SGHRS, YFSETQ. DNA for the CDR3: TGCGCCAGCAGCTTGGATGAGGGGGCGGGTGGGGCCAACGTCCTGACTTTC. This encodes CASSLDEGAGGANVLTF.

The V call is TRBV12-5, the J call TRBJ1-5; no clear D. The V gene lost 2 bases and the J gene lost 6 bases, with 17 bases spanning the gap. Germline V CDR1 and CDR2: LGHNT, FRNRAP. The CDR3 is made up of 16 amino acids. The CDR3 DNA is TGTGCTAGTGGTTTGAAGGGAGAGCATCCACTTCAGCCCCAGCATTTT. Translation: CASGLKGEHPLQPQHF.

The rearrangement uses TRBV5-1 and TRBJ2-3; D remains unclear. Germline V gene data show CDR1 as SGHRS and CDR2 as YFSETQ. The CDR3 totals 16 residues. Trimming stripped 5 bases from V and 0 bases from J, with 16 bases between. The CDR3 coding sequence is TGCGCCAGCAGTCTCAACGGGCGCAAAAGCACAGATACGCAGTATTTT. As protein: CASSLNGRKSTDTQYF.

This chain uses TRBV7-9 with TRBJ2-2; D perhaps matches TRBD1 (5 bases). This CDR3 is 14 amino acids long. The germline V gene encodes CDR1 SEHNR and CDR2 FQNEAQ (reference sequence). Trimming stripped 6 bases from V and 2 bases from J, with 10 bases between. The CDR3 DNA reads TGTGCCAGCAGTTACGACAGAAACACCGGGGAGCTGTTTTTT. It translates to CASSYDRNTGELFF.

The V call is TRBV6-5, the J call TRBJ2-2, with D possibly matching TRBD1 (5 bases). The CDR3 runs to 15 residues. Trimming took off 6 bases at V and 3 bases at J, with 14 bases between the two ends. Germline V gene lookup returns CDR1 MNHEY and CDR2 SVGAGI. The CDR3 spells CASSPREVYTGELFF. The DNA for the CDR3 is TGTGCCAGCAGCCCCAGGGAAGTCTACACCGGGGAGCTGTTTTTT.

Here the CDR3 reads CATLSAGGDLEQYF. For the CDR3, the DNA is TGTGCCACCCTATCAGCTGGGGGGGATCTCGAGCAGTACTTC. V and J are TRBV6-5 and TRBJ2-7; 7 bases map to TRBD2. The length of the CDR3 is 14 residues. The V and J ends lost 10 bases and 6 bases, in that order; junction bases with no gene match: 15. CDR1 is MNHEY and CDR2 is SVGAGI in the germline V gene.

The V gene is TRBV29-1, the J gene TRBJ1-1; D remains ambiguous. Germline CDR1 SQVTM, CDR2 ANQGSEA. The germline V and J ends were trimmed by 7 bases and 2 bases, with 11 bases remaining between them. The CDR3 length is 12 residues. The CDR3 spells CSASEANTEAFF. The CDR3, as DNA: TGCAGCGCGTCCGAGGCCAACACTGAAGCTTTCTTT.

This rearrangement joins TRBV19 to TRBJ1-1; no clear D. The CDR3 runs to 12 residues. The V end lost 7 bases, the J end lost 4 bases, and 10 bases lay between the germline ends. CDR1 and CDR2 (germline): LNHDA, SQIVND (reference sequence). The CDR3 nucleotides read TGTGCCAGTAAAGTTGGTCCCACTGAAGCTTTCTTT. Residues: CASKVGPTEAFF.

Concerning this clone: A junction end diverges from the germline sequence, so it may reflect a read error. The V and J genes are TRBV6-4 and TRBJ1-4; 7 nucleotides agree with TRBD1. Germline CDR1 MRHNA, CDR2 SNTAGT. The CDR3 extends over 14 amino acids. The CDR3 spells CASSPGTDPSRAVF. DNA of the CDR3: TGTGCCAGCAGTCCCGGGACAGATCCCTCTCGGGCTGTTTTT.

The gene calls are TRBV10-1 and TRBJ1-2; no clear D. In germline, CDR1 is WNHNN, CDR2 SYGVQD (reference sequence). V lost 5 bases and J lost 4, with 20 bases in between. CDR3 length: 16 amino acids. The CDR3: CASSRVTSRKTYGYTF. CDR3 coding DNA: TGCGCCAGCAGTCGAGTGACATCGCGAAAGACCTATGGCTACACCTTC.

The V call is TRBV19, the J call TRBJ1-5; TRBD1 is a possible D gene (6 bases). The V and J ends lost 4 bases and 7 bases respectively, with 17 bases between them. Germline V CDR1 and CDR2: LNHDA, SQIVND (reference sequence). CDR3 length equals 15 residues. As DNA, the CDR3 is TGTGCCAGTAGTACTGATACAGGGATGGGGCAGCCCCAGCATTTT. This codes for CASSTDTGMGQPQHF.

As to this clone: Other DNA sequences in the same sample also yield this CDR3. The chain is built from TRBV7-9 and TRBJ1-6, with D perhaps matching TRBD1 (5 bases). Germline V gene lookup returns CDR1 SEHNR and CDR2 FQNEAQ (reference sequence). This CDR3 region has 15 residues. V gave up 1 base and J gave up 6 bases, with 10 bases separating them. CDR3 in amino acids: CASSLGGLGNSPLHF. In DNA, the CDR3 is TGTGCCAGCAGCTTAGGGGGGTTAGGTAATTCACCCCTCCACTTT.

The chain carries TRBV23-1 and TRBJ1-5; TRBD1 matches 10 bases. TRBV23-1 is marked as an open reading frame, function uncertain. V shed 10 bases, J shed 0 bases, and the junction held 15 bases outside the gene matches. The CDR3 spans 18 residues. The CDR3 DNA sequence: TGCGCCATCCCCCCTCGGGACAGGGGATTTTGTAGCAATCAGCCCCAGCATTTT. It translates to CAIPPRDRGFCSNQPQHF.

The V and J genes are TRBV6-1 and TRBJ1-4; D gene ambiguous. CDR3 length equals 16 residues. V was pared by 2 bases and J by 0 bases, with 10 bases between. The germline CDR1 and CDR2 sequences are MNHNS and SASEGT. CDR3 protein: CASSEWFTATNEKLFF. For the CDR3, the DNA is TGTGCCAGCAGTGAATGGTTCACCGCAACTAATGAAAAACTGTTTTTT.

The V call is TRBV5-6, the J call TRBJ2-4, with a tentative D call TRBD2 (6 bases). CDR3 length: 13 residues. Trimming took 0 bases from V and 7 from J, leaving 8 bases between them. Germline V CDR1 and CDR2: SGHDT, YYEEEE. This chain's CDR3 is CASSLGTNNIQYF. The CDR3 coding sequence is TGTGCCAGCAGCTTGGGGACTAACAACATTCAGTACTTC.

The genes are TRBV6-6 and TRBJ2-6; D unresolved. Germline CDR1 and CDR2: MNHNY and SVGAGI (reference sequence). Trimming shortened V by 3 bases and J by 2 bases, and 8 bases separated the two germline ends. The CDR3 loop spans 15 amino acids. The CDR3 region has the DNA TGTGCCAGCAGTTATCCACACCCTGGGGCCAACGTCCTGACTTTC. Translated, it gives CASSYPHPGANVLTF.

The rearrangement uses TRBV6-6 and TRBJ2-7, with 7 bases identical to TRBD1. Unmatched junction bases numbered 3, after V lost 1 base and J lost 0 bases. CDR3 length equals 15 residues. CDR1 MNHNY and CDR2 SVGAGI come from the germline V gene (reference sequence). The CDR3 bases are TGTGCCAGCAGTTACTTGGGGGACAGCTCCTACGAGCAGTACTTC. It encodes CASSYLGDSSYEQYF.

This sequence joins TRBV18 and TRBJ2-2; D uncertain. Deletions cut 4 bases from V and 3 bases from J, with 3 bases between. CDR1 is KGHSH, CDR2 LQKENI, per germline. The CDR3 totals 12 residues. DNA for the CDR3: TGTGCCAGCTCACATGACACCGGGGAGCTGTTTTTT. Translating gives CASSHDTGELFF.

The chain recombines TRBV13 with TRBJ1-2; D uncertain. CDR3 length: 13 residues. Trimming shortened V by 1 base and J by 8 bases, and 11 bases separated the two germline ends. The germline V gene encodes CDR1 PRHDT and CDR2 FYEKMQ (reference sequence). The CDR3 region has the DNA TGTGCCAGCAGCTTAGTCCTAATGGGCGGCTACACCTTC. This gives the protein CASSLVLMGGYTF.

The chain uses TRBV19 and TRBJ2-7; possible D gene TRBD2, 7 bases. The germline V and J ends were trimmed by 8 bases and 2 bases, with 16 bases remaining between them. The germline V gene encodes CDR1 LNHDA and CDR2 SQIVND (reference sequence). The length of the CDR3 is 14 residues. The CDR3 region is CASGQGRGTYEQYF. The CDR3, as DNA: TGTGCCAGTGGTCAGGGGAGGGGTACCTACGAGCAGTACTTC. Variable domain in full (rest from reference TRBV19 and TRBJ2-7): DGGITQSPKYLFRKEGQNVTLSCEQNLNHDAMYWYRQDPGQGLRLIYYSQIVNDFQKGDIAEGYSVSREKKESFPLTVTSAQKNPTAFYLCASGQGRGTYEQYFGPGTRLTVT.

The chain couples TRBV19 to TRBJ2-6; D possibly corresponds to TRBD1 (5 bases). The CDR3 is 16 residues long. Trimming took off 3 bases at V and 0 bases at J, with 9 bases between the two ends. From germline, CDR1 is LNHDA and CDR2 SQIVND (reference sequence). The chain's CDR3 is CASSMGQASGANVLTF. The CDR3 region has the DNA TGTGCCAGTAGTATGGGGCAGGCCTCTGGGGCCAACGTCCTGACTTTC.

The chain has TRBV28 and TRBJ2-7, with a possible D match to TRBD1 (6 bases). There are 12 residues in the CDR3. Trimming took 5 bases from V and 3 from J, leaving 8 bases between them. CDR1 MDHEN and CDR2 SYDVKM come from the germline V gene. The CDR3 coding sequence is TGTGCCAGCAGTAGGACAGTCTACGAGCAGTACTTC. It is translated as CASSRTVYEQYF.